This T cell receptor beta chain was sequenced during a study of blood T cells in healthy people across ages. This clonotype was counted a single time. Sample-barcoded 5' priming and a J-beta primer mix drove a second PCR of about 6 to 12 cycles. TCRdb called the 5' RACE reads again in MiXCR, with one record for every CDR3 protein. Altogether around 1,800,000 distinct CDR3 sequences are present, 35% to 50% being singletons, with the ten largest covering under 30%. Sequencing input: blood. This receptor was obtained from a human donor in good health.

Here the CDR3 DNA reads TGCGCCAGCAGCCAAGATATAGGGGGCGAGACCCAGTACTTC. Encoded protein: CASSQDIGGETQYF. The genes are TRBV4-3 and TRBJ2-5; 7 nucleotides agree with TRBD1. This CDR3 spans 14 amino acids. Looked up from germline, CDR1 is LGHNA and CDR2 is YSLEER. Trimming removed 0 bases from V and 5 bases from J; junction bases left unmatched: 3.